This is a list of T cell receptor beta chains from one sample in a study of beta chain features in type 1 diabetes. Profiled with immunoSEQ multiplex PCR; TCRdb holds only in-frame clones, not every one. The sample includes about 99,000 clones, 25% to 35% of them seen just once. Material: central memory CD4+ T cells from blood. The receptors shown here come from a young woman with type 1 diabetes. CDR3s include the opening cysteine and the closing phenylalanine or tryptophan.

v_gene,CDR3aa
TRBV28,CASESPQRATGTAFF
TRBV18,CASSPQRTGNSNQPQHF
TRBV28,CASMLHASQGLLNEQFF
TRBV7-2,CASRTGQTNTEAFF
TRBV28,CASSSANRGPETQYF
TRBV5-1,CASSLEPVIDSGNTIYF
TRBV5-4,CASSPGTSNEKLFF
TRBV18,CASSPPRTMNTEAFF
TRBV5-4,CASSPQGGASYEQYF
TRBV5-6,CASSWTGVEKLFF
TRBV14,CASSPRDRAYGYTF
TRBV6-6,CASSYFRQGGTDTQYF
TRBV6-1,CASSEGQQAQYF
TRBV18,CASSPAGQTGELFF
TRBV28,CASSSLGGGTDTQYF
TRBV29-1,CSVEGGQGMNTEAFF